The rows below give T cell receptor beta chains drawn from one sample of a study of cytomegalovirus exposure and HLA in healthy donors. Clones were sequenced by immunoSEQ multiplex PCR, and TCRdb holds only the in-frame ones, with some missing. Seen in this sample are around 200,000 clones; the ten most common clones hold about 0.79%. The sample comprised PBMCs. These TCRs come from a woman under 30 in good health and CMV-seropositive. Both conserved end residues are trimmed from each CDR3. The D gene is left open where the match is weak.

v_gene	d_gene	j_gene	CDR3aa
TRBV30	.	TRBJ2-6	AWTPQELSGANVLT
TRBV11-2	TRBD1	TRBJ2-2	ASTQDRDGRTGELF
TRBV29-1	TRBD1	TRBJ1-2	SVGTGRYGYT
TRBV5-1	.	TRBJ2-1	ASSLEAEQF
TRBV7-2	TRBD2	TRBJ2-2	ASSQGLAGINGELF
TRBV5-1	TRBD2	.	ASSPGSGAWDEQY
TRBV7-2	TRBD2	TRBJ2-5	ASSPKLAVQETQY
TRBV5-1	.	TRBJ1-3	ASSSAQGTSGNTIY
TRBV6-1	TRBD2	TRBJ2-5	ASSSQLAGEETQY
TRBV18	.	TRBJ2-7	ASSPMGASYEQY
TRBV5-1	.	TRBJ1-2	ASKDSPTNYGYT
TRBV6-1	TRBD2	TRBJ2-3	ASSEELLAGERSTDTQY
TRBV18	TRBD2	TRBJ2-5	ASSHPGLAVPGTQY
TRBV19	.	TRBJ2-6	ASRSGRGVSGANVLT
TRBV7-8	TRBD2	TRBJ2-2	ASSELAGFGELF
TRBV19	TRBD1	TRBJ2-7	ASSMGDSHSYEQY
TRBV7-8	TRBD1	TRBJ1-1	ASSLGQGARLDTEAF
TRBV4-1	TRBD2	TRBJ2-5	ASSQGRLAGAVQEAQY
TRBV5-1	.	TRBJ1-3	ASSLEAREANTIY
TRBV6-6	.	TRBJ2-5	ASLPQGEETQY
TRBV6-1	.	TRBJ2-7	ASSESWGDGEQY
TRBV6-1	.	TRBJ1-1	ASSSLYGAPEAF
TRBV29-1	.	TRBJ2-3	SVGVGTDTQY
TRBV4-3	.	TRBJ2-5	ASSLDHKPDSRETQY
TRBV7-2	.	TRBJ1-1	ASSTWGSRGSTEAF
TRBV7-2	TRBD2	TRBJ2-7	ASSYPAGASYEQY
TRBV7-8	.	TRBJ1-2	ASSLGGGGYT
TRBV7-9	TRBD2	TRBJ2-1	ASSLRGGDYNEQF
TRBV19	.	TRBJ1-2	ASSMPSDSNYGYT
TRBV30	TRBD1	TRBJ2-1	AWIRTGSADEQF
TRBV2	TRBD2	TRBJ2-7	ASSDIRASGKVEQY
TRBV6-5	.	TRBJ1-1	ASSNTGSPEAF
TRBV9	.	TRBJ2-7	ASSVAMRDTLYEQY
TRBV4-1	.	TRBJ1-6	ASRRQGSDSPLH
TRBV4-3	.	TRBJ2-7	ASSQDLGAPYEQY
TRBV2	TRBD1	TRBJ2-6	ASYSGTGAFSGANVLT
TRBV10-3	TRBD1	TRBJ2-3	ATGTARTDTQY
TRBV11-3	TRBD1	TRBJ1-4	ASSKTGEVGEKLF
TRBV5-1	.	TRBJ2-5	ASSLLQGQETQY
TRBV4-3	.	TRBJ2-7	ASSPFQDSLEQY
TRBV6-4	TRBD2	TRBJ2-1	ASSDSGLENYNEQF
TRBV9	TRBD2	TRBJ2-3	ASSVGTSDSDTQY
TRBV7-9	.	TRBJ2-2	ASREGANTGELF
TRBV30	TRBD1	TRBJ1-1	AWSVQGATEAF
TRBV29-1	TRBD2	TRBJ2-1	SVELLATSYNEQF
TRBV27	TRBD1	TRBJ1-1	ASSTPGQGRNTEAF
TRBV4-2	TRBD2	TRBJ2-7	ASSQPSGAGGAYEQY
TRBV5-4	TRBD2	TRBJ2-3	ASSFLAGIGDTQY
TRBV4-1	.	TRBJ2-7	ASSQDPLKGVKTYEQY
TRBV7-2	.	TRBJ1-6	ASSRTGSDSPLH
TRBV18	TRBD1	TRBJ1-2	ASSQGTGTSYGYT
TRBV7-9	.	TRBJ2-5	ASSFTKETQY
TRBV15	TRBD2	TRBJ2-5	ATSRDLTSSETQY
TRBV20-1	TRBD1	TRBJ1-1	SAPDRATF
TRBV11-2	TRBD1	TRBJ1-4	ASSVNRGPSWEKLF
TRBV11-3	.	TRBJ1-1	ASSIHRDTEAF
TRBV7-3	.	TRBJ2-2	ASSLAGANTGELF
TRBV5-5	.	TRBJ1-5	ASSLTAGNQPQH
TRBV13	.	TRBJ1-6	ASSPRRGNRSPLH
TRBV9	.	TRBJ1-1	ASSVGGRDTEAF